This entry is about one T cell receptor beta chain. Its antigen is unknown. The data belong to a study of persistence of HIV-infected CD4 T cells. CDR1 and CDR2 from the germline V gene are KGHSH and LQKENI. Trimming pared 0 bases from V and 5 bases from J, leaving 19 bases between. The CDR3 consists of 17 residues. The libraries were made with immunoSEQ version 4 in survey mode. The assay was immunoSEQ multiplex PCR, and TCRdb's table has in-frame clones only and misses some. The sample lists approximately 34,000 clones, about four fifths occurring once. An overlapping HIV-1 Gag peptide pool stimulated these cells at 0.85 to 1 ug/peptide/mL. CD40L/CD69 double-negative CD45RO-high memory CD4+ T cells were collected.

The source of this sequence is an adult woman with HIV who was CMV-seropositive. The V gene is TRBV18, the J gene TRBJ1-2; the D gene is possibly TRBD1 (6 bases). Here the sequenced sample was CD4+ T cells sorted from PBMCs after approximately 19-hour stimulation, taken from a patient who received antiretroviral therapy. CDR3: CASSPPLGQLFSYGYTF. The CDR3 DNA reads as TGTGCCAGCTCACCACCACTTGGACAGCTTTTCTCTTATGGCTACACCTTC.